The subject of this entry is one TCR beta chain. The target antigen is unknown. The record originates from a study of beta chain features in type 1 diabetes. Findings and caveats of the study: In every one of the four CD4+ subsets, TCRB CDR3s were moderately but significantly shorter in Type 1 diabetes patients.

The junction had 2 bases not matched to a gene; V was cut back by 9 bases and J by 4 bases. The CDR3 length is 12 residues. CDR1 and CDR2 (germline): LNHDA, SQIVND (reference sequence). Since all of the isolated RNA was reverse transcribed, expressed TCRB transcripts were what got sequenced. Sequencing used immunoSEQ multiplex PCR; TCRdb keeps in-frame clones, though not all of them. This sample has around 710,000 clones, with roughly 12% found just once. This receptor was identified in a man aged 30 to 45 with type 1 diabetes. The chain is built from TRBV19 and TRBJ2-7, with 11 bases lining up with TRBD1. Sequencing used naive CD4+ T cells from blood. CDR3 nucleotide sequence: TGTGCCAGCGGGACAGGGGGGTACGAGCAGTACTTC. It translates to CASGTGGYEQYF.